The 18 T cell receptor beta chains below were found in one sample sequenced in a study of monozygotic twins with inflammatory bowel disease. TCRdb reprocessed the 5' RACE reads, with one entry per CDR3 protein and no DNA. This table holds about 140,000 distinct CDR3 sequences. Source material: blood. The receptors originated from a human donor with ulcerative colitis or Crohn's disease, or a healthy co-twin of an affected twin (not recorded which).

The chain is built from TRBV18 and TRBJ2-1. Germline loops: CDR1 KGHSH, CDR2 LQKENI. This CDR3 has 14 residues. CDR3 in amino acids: CASSPIESNNEQFF.

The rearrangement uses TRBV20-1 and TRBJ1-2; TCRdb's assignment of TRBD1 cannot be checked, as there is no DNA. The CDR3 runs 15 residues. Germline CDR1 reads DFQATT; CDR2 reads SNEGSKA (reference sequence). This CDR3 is CSAREDRGLVYGYTF.

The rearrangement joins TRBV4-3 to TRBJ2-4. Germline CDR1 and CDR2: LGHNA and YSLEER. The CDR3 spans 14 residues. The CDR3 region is CASSQDRAKNIQYF.

The CDR3: CAISEPGLPYEQYF. This chain links TRBV10-3 with TRBJ2-7; TCRdb gives TRBD2 as the D gene, but with no DNA this cannot be confirmed. This CDR3 is built from 14 residues. The V gene's germline CDR1 is ENHRY and CDR2 SYGVKD.

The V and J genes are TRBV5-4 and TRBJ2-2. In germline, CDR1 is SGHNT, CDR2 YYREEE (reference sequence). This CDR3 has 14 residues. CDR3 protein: CASSSTTPTGELFF.

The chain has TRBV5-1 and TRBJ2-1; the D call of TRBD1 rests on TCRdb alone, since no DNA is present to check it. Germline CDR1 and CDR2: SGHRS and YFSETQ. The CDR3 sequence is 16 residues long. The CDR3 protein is CASSLGGRAYNEEQFF.

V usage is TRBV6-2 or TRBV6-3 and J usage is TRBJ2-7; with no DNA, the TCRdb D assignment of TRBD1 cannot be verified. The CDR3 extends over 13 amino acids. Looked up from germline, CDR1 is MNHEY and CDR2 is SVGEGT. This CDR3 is CASSSGHSYEQYF.

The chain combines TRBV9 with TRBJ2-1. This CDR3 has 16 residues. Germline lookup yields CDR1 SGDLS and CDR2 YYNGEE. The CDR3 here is CASSVVASSSYNEQFF. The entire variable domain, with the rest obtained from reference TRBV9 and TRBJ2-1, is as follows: DSGVTQTPKHLITATGQRVTLRCSPRSGDLSVYWYQQSLDQGLQFLIQYYNGEERAKGNILERFSAQQFPDLHSELNLSSLELGDSALYFCASSVVASSSYNEQFFGPGTRLTVL.

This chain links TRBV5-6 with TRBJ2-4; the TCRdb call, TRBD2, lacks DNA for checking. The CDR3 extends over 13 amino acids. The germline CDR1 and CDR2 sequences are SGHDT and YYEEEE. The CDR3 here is CASSLAGRNIQYF.

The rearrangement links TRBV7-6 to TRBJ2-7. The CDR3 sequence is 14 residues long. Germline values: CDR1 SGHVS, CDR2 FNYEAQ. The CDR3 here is CASSLTVNPGEQYF. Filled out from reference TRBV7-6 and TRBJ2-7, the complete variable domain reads GAGVSQSPRYKVTKRGQDVALRCDPISGHVSLYWYRQALGQGPEFLTYFNYEAQQDKSGLPNDRFSAERPEGSISTLTIQRTEQRDSAMYRCASSLTVNPGEQYFGPGTRLTVT.

The CDR3: CASRPDSLNTEAFF. The genes are TRBV5-1 and TRBJ1-1; with no DNA, the TCRdb D assignment of TRBD1 cannot be verified. The CDR3 has 14 residues. Germline-derived CDR1 and CDR2 are SGHRS and YFSETQ.

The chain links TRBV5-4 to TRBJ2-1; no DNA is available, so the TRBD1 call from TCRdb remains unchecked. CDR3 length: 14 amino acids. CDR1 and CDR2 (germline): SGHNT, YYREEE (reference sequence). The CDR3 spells CASSLEIRGDEQFF.

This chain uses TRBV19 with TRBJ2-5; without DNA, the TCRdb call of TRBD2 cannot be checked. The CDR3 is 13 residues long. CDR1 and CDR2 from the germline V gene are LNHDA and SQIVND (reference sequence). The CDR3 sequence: CASTAERGETQYF.

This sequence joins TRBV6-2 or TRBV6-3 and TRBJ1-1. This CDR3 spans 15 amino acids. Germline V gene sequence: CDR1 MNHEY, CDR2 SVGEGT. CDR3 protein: CASTLIQSPHTEAFF.

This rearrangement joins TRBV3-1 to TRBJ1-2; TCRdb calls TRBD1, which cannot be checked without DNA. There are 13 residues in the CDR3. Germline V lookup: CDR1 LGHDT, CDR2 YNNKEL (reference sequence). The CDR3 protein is CASSQVQGDGYTF.

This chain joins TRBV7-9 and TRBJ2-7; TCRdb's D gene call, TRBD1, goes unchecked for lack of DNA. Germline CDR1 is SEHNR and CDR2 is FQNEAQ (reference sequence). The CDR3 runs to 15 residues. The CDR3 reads CASSVGQDGFYEQYF.

The CDR3 reads CAWRSRGPNTQYF. The chain has TRBV30 and TRBJ2-3; TCRdb lists TRBD1, though no DNA is available to test this call. Germline CDR1 GTSNPN, CDR2 SVGIG (reference sequence). The CDR3 sequence is 13 residues long.

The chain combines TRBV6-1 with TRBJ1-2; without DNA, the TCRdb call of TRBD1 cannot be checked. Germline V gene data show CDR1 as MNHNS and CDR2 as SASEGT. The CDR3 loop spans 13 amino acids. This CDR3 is CASSEYRGDGYTF.